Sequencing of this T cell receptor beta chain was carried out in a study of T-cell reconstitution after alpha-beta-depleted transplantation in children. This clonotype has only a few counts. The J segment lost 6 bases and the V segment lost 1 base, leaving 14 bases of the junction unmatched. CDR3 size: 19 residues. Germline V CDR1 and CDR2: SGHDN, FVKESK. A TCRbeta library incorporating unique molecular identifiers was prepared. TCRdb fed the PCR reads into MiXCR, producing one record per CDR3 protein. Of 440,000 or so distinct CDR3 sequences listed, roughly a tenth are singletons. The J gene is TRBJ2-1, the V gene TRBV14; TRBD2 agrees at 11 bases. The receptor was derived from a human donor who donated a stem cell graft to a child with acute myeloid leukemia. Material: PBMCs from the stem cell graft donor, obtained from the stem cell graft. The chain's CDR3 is CASSQGESSGRARGNEQFF. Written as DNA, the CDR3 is TGTGCCAGCAGCCAAGGAGAGAGTAGCGGGAGGGCCAGGGGCAATGAGCAGTTCTTC.